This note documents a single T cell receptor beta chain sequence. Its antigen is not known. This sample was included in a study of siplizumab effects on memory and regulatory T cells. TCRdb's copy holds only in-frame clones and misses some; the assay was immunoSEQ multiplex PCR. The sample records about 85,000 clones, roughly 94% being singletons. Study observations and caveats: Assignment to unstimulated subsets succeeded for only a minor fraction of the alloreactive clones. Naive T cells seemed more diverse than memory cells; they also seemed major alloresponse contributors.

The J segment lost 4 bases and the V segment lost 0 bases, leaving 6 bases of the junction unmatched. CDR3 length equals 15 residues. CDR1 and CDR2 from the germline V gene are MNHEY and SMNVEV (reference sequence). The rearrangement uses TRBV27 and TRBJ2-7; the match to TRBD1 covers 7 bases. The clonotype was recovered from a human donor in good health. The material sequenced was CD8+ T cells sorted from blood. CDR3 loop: CASSLSGTGVYEQYF. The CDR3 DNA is TGTGCCAGCAGTTTATCGGGCACAGGGGTGTACGAGCAGTACTTC.